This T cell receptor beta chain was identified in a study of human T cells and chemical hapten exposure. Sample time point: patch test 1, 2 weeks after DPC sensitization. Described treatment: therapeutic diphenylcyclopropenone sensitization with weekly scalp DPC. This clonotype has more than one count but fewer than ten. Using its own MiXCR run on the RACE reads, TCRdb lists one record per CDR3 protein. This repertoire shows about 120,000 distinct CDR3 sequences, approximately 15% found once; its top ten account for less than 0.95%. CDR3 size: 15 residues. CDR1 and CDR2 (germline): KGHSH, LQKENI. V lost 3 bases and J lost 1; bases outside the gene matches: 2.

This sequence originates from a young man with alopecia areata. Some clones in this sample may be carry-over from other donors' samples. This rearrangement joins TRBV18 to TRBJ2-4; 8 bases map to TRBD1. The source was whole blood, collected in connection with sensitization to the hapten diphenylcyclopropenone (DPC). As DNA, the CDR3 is TGTGCCAGCTCACCGACAGGGGCGGCCAAAAACATTCAGTACTTC. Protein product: CASSPTGAAKNIQYF.